This paragraph reports one T cell receptor beta chain. Its antigen is unknown. The table came from immunoSEQ multiplex PCR; TCRdb's copy has only in-frame clones and leaves some out. Found here are about 18,000 clones; the top ten clones hold 14%. The data were obtained in a study of T cells in women clearing cervical HPV infection. Findings and caveats of the study: A classifier using richness and V gene abundances reached an AUC of roughly 0.83.

Sequencing used blood buffy coat. The receptor's source is a woman between 18 and 69 years old with a cervical HPV16 infection that either progressed to CIN3+ or cleared (not recorded which).

The covered CDR3 bases are TGCAGCGTGTCTCGGACTAGCGGAAAAGAGACC. This translates into CSVSRTSGKET. The whole CDR3 protein is CSVSRTSGKETQYF. The V gene is TRBV29-1, the J gene TRBJ2-5, with 10 positions matching TRBD2. The CDR3 goes on 3 residues after the read ends, and that part is filled in from the germline J gene. In germline, CDR1 is SQVTM, CDR2 ANQGSEA. Trimming at V came to 6 bases and at J to 3 bases, leaving 7 bases not matched to a gene. The CDR3 consists of 14 residues.